These 31 T cell receptor beta chains were sequenced from one sample in a study of radiation and T cells in renal cell carcinoma. Time point here: baseline pretreatment blood. Treatment reported: 15 Gy SBRT to primary tumor, nephrectomy 4 weeks later. Clones were read by immunoSEQ multiplex PCR, and TCRdb kept only the in-frame ones, dropping some. The sample records 90,000 to 100,000 clones, approximately 86% being singletons. The sequences come from blood, collected from a patient whose treatment included radiotherapy and nephrectomy. All receptors derive from a man aged 50 or older with renal cell carcinoma.

The rearrangement uses TRBV7-9 and TRBJ2-1; the D is unclear. Germline CDR1 and CDR2: SEHNR and FQNEAQ (reference sequence). The CDR3 has 14 amino acids. Trimming removed 2 bases from V and 3 bases from J, with 8 bases in between. CDR3 nucleotides: TGTGCCAGCAGCTTATCGCCAAACTACAATGAGCAGTTCTTC. It encodes CASSLSPNYNEQFF.

This chain uses TRBV4-1 with TRBJ2-5; no clear D. The CDR3 has 13 residues. Germline CDR1 and CDR2: MGHRA and YSYEKL. Trimming stripped 2 bases from V and 4 bases from J, with 8 bases between. The CDR3 nucleotides are TGCGCCAGCAGCCAATGGCAGAGAGAGACCCAGTACTTC. It is translated as CASSQWQRETQYF.

This chain links TRBV5-4 with TRBJ1-4, with a tentative D call TRBD1 (5 bases). This CDR3 region has 13 residues. Germline V lookup: CDR1 SGHNT, CDR2 YYREEE (reference sequence). Trimming took off 3 bases at V and 8 bases at J, with 11 bases between the two ends. In nucleotides, the CDR3 is TGTGCCAGCAGCTCCAGGGAGTCGGAAAAACTGTTTTTT. It is translated as CASSSRESEKLFF.

The CDR3 coding sequence is TGTGCCAGCAGCCTTGCTGGACAGGGGGCTGAAGCTTTCTTT. Translation: CASSLAGQGAEAFF. The rearrangement joins TRBV6-5 to TRBJ1-1; TRBD1 matches at 10 bases. V lost 6 bases, J lost 6 bases, and 7 bases stayed unmatched. There are 14 residues in the CDR3. The germline CDR1 and CDR2 sequences are MNHEY and SVGAGI.

The chain joins TRBV6-6 to TRBJ2-2; D uncertain. In germline, CDR1 is MNHNY, CDR2 SVGAGI (reference sequence). The V end was cut by 6 bases, the J end by 5 bases, with 13 bases between. The CDR3 runs 14 residues. The CDR3, as DNA: TGTGCCAGCAGCACGAACCGTCATACCGGGGAGCTGTTTTTT. Protein sequence: CASSTNRHTGELFF.

The V call is TRBV6-1, the J call TRBJ1-2, with D uncertain. The CDR3 is 13 amino acids. V lost 8 bases to trimming and J lost 8 bases, with 18 bases between them. Germline CDR1 is MNHNS and CDR2 is SASEGT. The CDR3, as DNA: TGTGCCAGCTCTGAGGCAGGTTTAGTCGGCTACACCTTC. This translates into CASSEAGLVGYTF.

This chain links TRBV18 with TRBJ1-1, with 7 positions matching TRBD1. This CDR3 is 15 amino acids long. V was pared by 2 bases and J by 4 bases, with 7 bases of the junction left unmatched. The germline V gene encodes CDR1 KGHSH and CDR2 LQKENI. CDR3 residues: CASSPIRTGPTEAFF. The CDR3, as DNA: TGTGCCAGCTCACCAATTAGGACAGGACCCACTGAAGCTTTCTTT. The full variable domain, with the rest looked up from reference TRBV18 and TRBJ1-1, is NAGVMQNPRHLVRRRGQEARLRCSPMKGHSHVYWYRQLPEEGLKFMVYLQKENIIDESGMPKERFSAEFPKEGPSILRIQQVVRGDSAAYFCASSPIRTGPTEAFFGQGTRLTVV.

This chain uses TRBV9 with TRBJ1-2, with D uncertain. CDR1 and CDR2 (germline): SGDLS, YYNGEE. The CDR3 is made up of 12 amino acids. V shed 0 bases and J shed 5 bases, with 5 bases lying between them. The CDR3 reads CASSVGGYGYTF. The CDR3 nucleotides read TGTGCCAGCAGCGTAGGGGGATATGGCTACACCTTC.

This sequence joins TRBV4-2 and TRBJ2-3; 9 bases are shared with TRBD2. Per germline, CDR1 LGHNA and CDR2 YNFKEQ. The junction had 1 base not matched to a gene; V was cut back by 0 bases and J by 0 bases. This CDR3 is 16 amino acids long. CDR3 nucleotides: TGTGCCAGCAGCCAAGAGACTAGCGGTAGCACAGATACGCAGTATTTT. Encoded protein: CASSQETSGSTDTQYF.

The chain employs TRBV19 and TRBJ1-4, with 7 bases matching TRBD1. CDR1 and CDR2 from the germline V gene are LNHDA and SQIVND (reference sequence). The length of the CDR3 is 13 residues. The V segment lost 5 bases and the J segment 5 bases; nucleotides outside the gene matches: 2. The CDR3 region is CASSAQGNEKLFF. As DNA, the CDR3 is TGTGCCAGTAGTGCACAGGGGAATGAAAAACTGTTTTTT.

V usage is TRBV4-2 and J usage is TRBJ2-1; D may correspond to TRBD1 or TRBD2 (5 bases each). V lost 4 bases to trimming and J lost 8 bases, with 21 bases between them. The CDR3 totals 16 residues. Germline V gene lookup returns CDR1 LGHNA and CDR2 YNFKEQ. The CDR3 here is CASSPQWMGPGDEQFF. The CDR3 DNA is TGTGCCAGCAGCCCCCAGTGGATGGGACCGGGCGATGAGCAGTTCTTC.

The J gene is TRBJ1-1, the V gene TRBV7-9; TRBD1 matches 7 bases. The germline V gene encodes CDR1 SEHNR and CDR2 FQNEAQ (reference sequence). This CDR3 region has 15 residues. J gave up 0 bases and V 5 bases, and 6 bases lay outside the gene matches. This CDR3 is CASSIRQGMNTEAFF. For the CDR3, the DNA is TGTGCCAGCAGCATACGACAGGGCATGAACACTGAAGCTTTCTTT.

The chain joins TRBV7-9 to TRBJ1-2; D is unresolved. Germline values: CDR1 SEHNR, CDR2 FQNEAQ (reference sequence). The CDR3 has 12 residues. Trimming cost V 5 bases and J 4 bases, with 8 bases left between them. The CDR3 loop reads CASSRGTYGYTF. For the CDR3, the DNA is TGTGCCAGCAGCAGAGGAACCTATGGCTACACCTTC.

This clone is a singleton in its sample. The chain has TRBV19 and TRBJ1-3, with D uncertain. The ends were cut back, 1 base at V and 0 bases at J, with 10 bases in the middle. Germline V CDR1 and CDR2: LNHDA, SQIVND (reference sequence). The CDR3 has 16 amino acids. Written as DNA, the CDR3 is TGTGCCAGTAGTATAGGCGCAGGCGACTCTGGAAACACCATATATTTT. Its translation: CASSIGAGDSGNTIYF.

The V and J genes are TRBV5-1 and TRBJ2-7; 8 positions match TRBD1. Germline loops: CDR1 SGHRS, CDR2 YFSETQ. The CDR3 contains 13 residues. Trimming took 4 bases from V and 5 from J; bases not matched to a gene: 5. CDR3 in amino acids: CASSPGQANEQYF. The CDR3, as DNA: TGCGCCAGCAGCCCGGGACAGGCTAACGAGCAGTACTTC. The complete variable domain, with remaining parts taken from reference TRBV5-1 and TRBJ2-7, reads KAGVTQTPRYLIKTRGQQVTLSCSPISGHRSVSWYQQTPGQGLQFLFEYFSETQRNKGNFPGRFSGRQFSNSRSEMNVSTLELGDSALYLCASSPGQANEQYFGPGTRLTVT.

The chain combines TRBV25-1 with TRBJ2-5; D might be TRBD1 or TRBD2, each matching 5 bases. The tail of the sequence fits TRBJ2-7 better, so the J call may be wrong. CDR1 is MGHDK and CDR2 is SYGVNS in the germline V gene. The CDR3 spans 15 residues. The CDR3 sequence is CASSESKGTFHEQYF. CDR3 sequence (DNA): TGTGCCAGCAGTGAATCTAAAGGGACCTTCCACGAGCAGTACTTC.

The V and J genes are TRBV19 and TRBJ1-3, with D unresolved. Germline V lookup: CDR1 LNHDA, CDR2 SQIVND (reference sequence). V was cut by 3 bases and J by 0 bases, with 6 bases left in between. The CDR3 sequence is 14 residues long. The CDR3 region is CASSIGSSGNTIYF. CDR3 bases: TGTGCCAGTAGTATTGGGAGCTCTGGAAACACCATATATTTT.

V and J are TRBV6-1 and TRBJ2-1, with unresolved D. CDR1 is MNHNS, CDR2 SASEGT, per germline. The CDR3 contains 13 residues. Trimming left V 0 bases short and J 12 bases short, with 12 bases between. CDR3: CASSEATEPPQFF. CDR3 sequence (DNA): TGTGCCAGCAGTGAAGCCACCGAACCCCCGCAGTTCTTC.

V usage is TRBV11-2 and J usage is TRBJ1-5, with 7 bases matching TRBD1. Per the germline V gene, CDR1 is SGHAT and CDR2 is FQNNGV. The CDR3 is 16 amino acids. The junction had 7 bases not matched to a gene; V was cut back by 1 base and J by 4 bases. CDR3 residues: CASSLGPVTGNQPQHF. Written as DNA, the CDR3 is TGTGCCAGCAGCTTAGGCCCGGTGACAGGGAATCAGCCCCAGCATTTT.

J is TRBJ2-1 and V is TRBV20-1; no clear D. CDR1 and CDR2 (germline): DFQATT, SNEGSKA (reference sequence). This CDR3 has 9 amino acids. Deletions cut 7 bases from V and 12 bases from J, with 10 bases between. CDR3 protein: CSVGVGQFF. The CDR3 DNA is TGCAGTGTCGGTGTGGGGCAGTTCTTC.

The chain employs TRBV7-9 and TRBJ1-5, with 8 bases matching TRBD1. V shed 5 bases, J shed 6 bases, and the junction held 9 bases outside the gene matches. CDR1 and CDR2 from the germline V gene are SEHNR and FQNEAQ (reference sequence). The CDR3 has 15 residues. This CDR3 reads CASSRTGWEGQPQHF. CDR3 in DNA: TGTGCCAGCAGCAGGACAGGGTGGGAAGGTCAGCCCCAGCATTTT.

The chain carries TRBV6-5 and TRBJ1-1; 9 bases agree with TRBD1. Germline V CDR1 and CDR2: MNHEY, SVGAGI. J was trimmed by 4 bases and V by 4 bases; bases with no gene match: 7. The CDR3 has 15 residues. The chain's CDR3 is CASSLTGGRVTEAFF. CDR3 DNA sequence: TGTGCCAGCAGTTTGACAGGGGGGAGGGTCACTGAAGCTTTCTTT.

The chain has TRBV27 and TRBJ1-4, with D tentatively TRBD1 (5 bases). Trimming removed 3 bases from V and 6 bases from J, with 14 bases in between. The CDR3 has 15 amino acids. Germline CDR1 MNHEY, CDR2 SMNVEV (reference sequence). The CDR3 region is CASSLVGQGHEKLFF. CDR3 coding DNA: TGTGCCAGCAGTTTGGTCGGTCAGGGCCATGAAAAACTGTTTTTT. The variable domain in full, completed from reference TRBV27 and TRBJ1-4, reads EAQVTQNPRYLITVTGKKLTVTCSQNMNHEYMSWYRQDPGLGLRQIYYSMNVEVTDKGDVPEGYKVSRKEKRNFPLILESPSPNQTSLYFCASSLVGQGHEKLFFGSGTQLSVL.

The genes are TRBV28 and TRBJ2-5; D not resolved. The CDR3 sequence is 13 residues long. V lost 3 bases to trimming and J lost 1 base, with 6 bases between them. CDR1 is MDHEN and CDR2 is SYDVKM in the germline V gene. The DNA for the CDR3 is TGTGCCAGCAGTTTCTGGGCCCAAGAGACCCAGTACTTC. This sequence encodes CASSFWAQETQYF.

The gene calls are TRBV19 and TRBJ1-5; D may be TRBD1 (5 bases). Germline V gene data show CDR1 as LNHDA and CDR2 as SQIVND (reference sequence). The CDR3 has 14 residues. V was clipped by 2 bases and J by 7 bases, with 12 bases between them. The CDR3 nucleotides read TGTGCCAGTAGTATACAGGGAGAGTGGCAGCCCCAGCATTTT. It codes for CASSIQGEWQPQHF.

This chain connects TRBV6-7 to TRBJ1-2; 10 nucleotides align to TRBD1. TRBV6-7 is designated an ORF whose function remains uncertain. The CDR3 contains 14 residues. V trimming: 7 bases; J trimming: 2 bases; junction bases outside the gene matches: 4. CDR3 bases: TGTGCCAGCAACCCGGACAGGGGGAACTATGGCTACACCTTC. Protein product: CASNPDRGNYGYTF.

This clone occurred once. The chain has TRBV5-3 and TRBJ1-5, with D possibly matching TRBD1 (6 bases). TRBV5-3 is an open reading frame whose function is uncertain. This CDR3 has 16 amino acids. V dropped 0 bases and J dropped 1 base, with 11 bases sitting between them. CDR3 residues: CARSLVGGGSNQPQHF. DNA for the CDR3: TGTGCCAGAAGCTTGGTGGGGGGCGGGAGCAATCAGCCCCAGCATTTT.

The chain recombines TRBV19 with TRBJ2-1, with 7 bases fitting TRBD1. CDR1 and CDR2 from the germline V gene are LNHDA and SQIVND (reference sequence). The CDR3 loop spans 16 amino acids. V lost 1 base, J lost 7 bases, and 10 bases stayed unmatched. The CDR3 coding sequence is TGTGCCAGTAGTATAGTACCGACAGGGAGTTATAATGAGCAGTTCTTC. It translates to CASSIVPTGSYNEQFF.

V and J are TRBV11-2 and TRBJ2-2; perhaps TRBD2 as D (5 bases). The CDR3 sequence is 16 residues long. With 2 bases removed from V and 0 bases from J, the gap between germline ends came to 10 bases. The germline V gene has CDR1 SGHAT and CDR2 FQNNGV. The CDR3 sequence: CASSLSPGSNTGELFF. In DNA form, the CDR3 reads TGTGCCAGCAGCTTATCACCGGGGTCGAACACCGGGGAGCTGTTTTTT.

The chain carries TRBV18 and TRBJ2-3; tentative D call: TRBD2 (5 bases). The CDR3 runs 13 residues. Trimming removed 4 bases from V and 2 bases from J, with 7 bases in between. Germline V gene data show CDR1 as KGHSH and CDR2 as LQKENI. CDR3 DNA sequence: TGTGCCAGCTCACTGGAGGACACAGATACGCAGTATTTT. Translation: CASSLEDTDTQYF. Full variable domain (missing parts from reference TRBV18 and TRBJ2-3): NAGVMQNPRHLVRRRGQEARLRCSPMKGHSHVYWYRQLPEEGLKFMVYLQKENIIDESGMPKERFSAEFPKEGPSILRIQQVVRGDSAAYFCASSLEDTDTQYFGPGTRLTVL.

In this sample, this clone turned up once. J is TRBJ2-5 and V is TRBV5-1; 8 bases map to TRBD1. The CDR3 is 16 amino acids. Germline lookup yields CDR1 SGHRS and CDR2 YFSETQ. V dropped 1 base and J dropped 1; count of bases not matched to a gene: 6. The CDR3 DNA follows: TGCGCCAGCAGCTTGATCCCGACAGGGGCCCAAGAGACCCAGTACTTC. Translation gives CASSLIPTGAQETQYF.